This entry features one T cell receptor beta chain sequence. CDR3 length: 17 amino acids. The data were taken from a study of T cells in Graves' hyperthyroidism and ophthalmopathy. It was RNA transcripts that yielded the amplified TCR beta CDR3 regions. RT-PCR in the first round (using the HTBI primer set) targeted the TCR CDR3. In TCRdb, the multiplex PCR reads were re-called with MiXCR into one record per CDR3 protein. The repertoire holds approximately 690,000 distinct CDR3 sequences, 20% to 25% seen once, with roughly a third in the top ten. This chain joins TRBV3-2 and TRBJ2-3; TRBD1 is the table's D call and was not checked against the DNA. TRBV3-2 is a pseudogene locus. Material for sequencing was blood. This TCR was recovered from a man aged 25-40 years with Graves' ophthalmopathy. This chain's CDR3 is CASSQDCETGGTDTQYF. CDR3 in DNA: TGTGCCAGCAGCCAAGATTGTGAAACAGGGGGCACAGATACGCAGTATTTT.